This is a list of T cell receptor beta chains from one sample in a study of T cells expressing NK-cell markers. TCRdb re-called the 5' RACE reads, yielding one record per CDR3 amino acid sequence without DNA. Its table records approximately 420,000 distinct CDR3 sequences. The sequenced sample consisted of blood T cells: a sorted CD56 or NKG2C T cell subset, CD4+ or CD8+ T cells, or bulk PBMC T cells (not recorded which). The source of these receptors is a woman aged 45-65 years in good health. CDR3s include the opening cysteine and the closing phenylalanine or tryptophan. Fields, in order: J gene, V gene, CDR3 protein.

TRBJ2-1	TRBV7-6	CASSSSSGNYNEQFF
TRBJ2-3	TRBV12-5	CASAPPGTSLADTQYF
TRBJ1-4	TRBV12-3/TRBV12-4	CASSLGGQIKLFF
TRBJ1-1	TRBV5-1	CASSLAAGTGTEAFF
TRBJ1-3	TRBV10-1	CASSVEDSSGNTIYF
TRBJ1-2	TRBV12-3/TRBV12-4	CASSLLVGPGGYTF
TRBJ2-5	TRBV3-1	CASSQVGQVETQYF
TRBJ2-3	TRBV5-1	CASSPGPRADTQYF
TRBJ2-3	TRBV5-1	CASSLTGLADTQYF
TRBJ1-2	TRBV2	CASSNRAGGYTF
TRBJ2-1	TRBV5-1	CASSLQTSGSYNEQFF
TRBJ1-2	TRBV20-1	CSAGGDPPLYGYTF
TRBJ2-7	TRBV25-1	CASSEFDSTYEQYF
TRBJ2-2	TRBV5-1	CASSYGGGPTGELFF
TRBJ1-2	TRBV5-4	CASGSGLDGYTF
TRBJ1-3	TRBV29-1	CSAWVVGNTIYF
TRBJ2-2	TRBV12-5	CASGPLISSGLGTGELFF
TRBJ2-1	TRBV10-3	CAIKQGAGGEQFF
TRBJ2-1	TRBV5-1	CASSALAGGGGEQFF
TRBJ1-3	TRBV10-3	CAIRDQGASFSGNTIYF